The 31 T cell receptor beta chains listed next were all sequenced from one sample in a study of molecular identifiers for immune sequencing clone quantification. TCRdb used MiXCR to reprocess the PCR reads, holding one entry per CDR3 protein. Of about half a million distinct CDR3 sequences listed, about a fifth are singletons. Sequenced: naive CD8+ T cells from blood, with Jurkat cell RNA spiked in. Sample subset: FACS-sorted CD8+CD4-CCR7+CD45RA+ naive T cells. The source is a human donor in good health. Some libraries in this study had Jurkat cell RNA spiked in.

The chain combines TRBV6-6 with TRBJ2-1, with 11 bases matching TRBD2. This CDR3 is built from 16 residues. Trimming took 5 bases from V and 4 from J; bases not matched to a gene: 7. CDR1 MNHNY and CDR2 SVGAGI come from the germline V gene (reference sequence). This CDR3 reads CASSRVTSGIYNEQFF. CDR3 coding DNA: TGTGCCAGCAGTAGGGTGACTAGCGGGATATACAATGAGCAGTTCTTC.

This clonotype was seen repeatedly, ten times or more. The chain couples TRBV20-1 to TRBJ1-2, with D possibly TRBD1 on 5 matching bases. Trimming cost V 5 bases and J 9 bases, with 19 bases left between them. CDR1 and CDR2 from the germline V gene are DFQATT and SNEGSKA (reference sequence). The CDR3 contains 13 residues. The chain's CDR3 is CSAFSEEGYSYTF. The CDR3 DNA is TGCAGTGCTTTCTCCGAGGAGGGGTATAGCTACACCTTC.

The J gene is TRBJ2-5, the V gene TRBV5-1; D may correspond to TRBD1 or TRBD2 (5 bases each). The CDR3 totals 14 residues. Germline loops: CDR1 SGHRS, CDR2 YFSETQ. Trimming removed 3 bases at V and 5 bases at J, with 14 bases between. In DNA, the CDR3 is TGCGCCAGCAGCTCTGAGTTGTGGGGGGAGACCCAGTACTTC. This sequence encodes CASSSELWGETQYF.

This clonotype has just a few counts. The gene calls are TRBV6-5 and TRBJ1-5, with unresolved D. V shed 2 bases and J shed 4 bases, with 9 bases lying between them. The CDR3 is 14 amino acids. Germline V CDR1 and CDR2: MNHEY, SVGAGI. CDR3 in DNA: TGTGCCAGCAGTTACGCGGCGGGGAATCAGCCCCAGCATTTT. Translating it yields CASSYAAGNQPQHF.

This clonotype was seen many times. V usage is TRBV28 and J usage is TRBJ2-2; TRBD1 aligns across 9 bases. The V and J ends lost 4 bases and 6 bases, in that order; junction bases with no gene match: 18. Germline CDR1 reads MDHEN; CDR2 reads SYDVKM. The CDR3 covers 19 residues. CDR3 residues: CASSSSAYYRDREAGELFF. The CDR3 DNA reads TGTGCCAGCAGTTCATCGGCTTATTACCGGGACAGGGAGGCCGGGGAGCTGTTTTTT.

Notes on this clonotype: It is unclear where the CDR3 begins or ends on the DNA, so no DNA is shown, and the CDR3 is as TCRdb lists it. The rearrangement links TRBV5-4 to TRBJ1-2; the table's D call of TRBD1 was not tested on the DNA. The CDR3 is 13 amino acids long, termini counted. Germline-derived CDR1 and CDR2 are SGHNT and YYREEE (reference sequence). CDR3 residues: CASSFGTGSGYIF.

This clonotype occurred many times. The chain links TRBV23-1 to TRBJ2-4, with D possibly matching TRBD1 (6 bases). TRBV23-1 belongs to the ORF category, with a function that is uncertain. This CDR3 is 18 amino acids long. Trimming left V 0 bases short and J 0 bases short, with 15 bases between. The CDR3 loop reads CASSQSSPGQIAKNIQYF. The CDR3 DNA sequence: TGCGCCAGCAGTCAATCCAGTCCGGGACAAATAGCCAAAAACATTCAGTACTTC.

This clonotype was recorded many times. V is TRBV30 and J is TRBJ1-5; D possibly corresponds to TRBD1 (5 bases). CDR3 size: 13 residues. The germline CDR1 and CDR2 sequences are GTSNPN and SVGIG (reference sequence). V gave up 7 bases and J gave up 9 bases, with 19 bases separating them. The CDR3 nucleotides read TGTGCCTTATCGACAGACACTATAGTGCCCCAGCATTTT. Its protein product is CALSTDTIVPQHF.

This clonotype was picked up many times. J is TRBJ2-5 and V is TRBV7-8; possibly TRBD1 for D (6 bases). Trimming stripped 5 bases from V and 4 bases from J, with 14 bases between. This CDR3 has 14 residues. CDR1 and CDR2 (germline): SGHVS, FQNEAQ. CDR3 in DNA: TGTGCCAGCAGCCAAGAGGGGGTCCCAGAGACCCAGTACTTC. Amino acids: CASSQEGVPETQYF.

This chain uses TRBV2 with TRBJ2-7; D remains unclear. The CDR3 extends over 13 amino acids. Trimming stripped 3 bases from V and 7 bases from J, with 13 bases between. From germline, CDR1 is SNHLY and CDR2 FYNNEI. CDR3 bases: TGTGCCAGCAGTGACACCATTCTACGAGAGCAGTACTTC. Protein: CASSDTILREQYF.

The chain joins TRBV13 to TRBJ2-7, with 8 nucleotides matching TRBD2. V lost 7 bases and J lost 2; bases outside the gene matches: 4. The CDR3 loop spans 13 amino acids. The V gene's germline CDR1 is PRHDT and CDR2 FYEKMQ (reference sequence). The CDR3: CASKAGVTYEQYF. CDR3 DNA sequence: TGTGCCAGCAAAGCGGGGGTAACCTACGAGCAGTACTTC.

This clonotype was found a few times. V and J are TRBV7-6 and TRBJ1-3, with D perhaps matching TRBD1 (5 bases). Germline V CDR1 and CDR2: SGHVS, FNYEAQ. CDR3 length: 16 amino acids. Trimming stripped 2 bases from V and 0 bases from J, with 11 bases between. DNA for the CDR3: TGTGCCAGCAGCTTATCCACAGGAACCTCTGGAAACACCATATATTTT. Residues: CASSLSTGTSGNTIYF.

This clonotype was detected many times. CDR3 sequence: CASRRDNQETQYF. The DNA of the CDR3 is TGTGCCAGCAGGAGAGACAACCAAGAGACCCAGTACTTC. The chain uses TRBV7-9 and TRBJ2-5; unclear D gene. CDR1 is SEHNR, CDR2 FQNEAQ, per germline (reference sequence). V was pared by 6 bases and J by 0 bases, with 8 bases between. CDR3 size: 13 residues.

The rearrangement uses TRBV20-1 and TRBJ2-7; 7 bases fit TRBD1. The germline V gene has CDR1 DFQATT and CDR2 SNEGSKA (reference sequence). The CDR3 extends over 13 amino acids. V lost 7 bases, J lost 2 bases, and 8 bases stayed unmatched. The CDR3 protein is CSVRGSATYEQYF. For the CDR3, the DNA is TGCAGTGTCAGGGGGTCAGCCACCTACGAGCAGTACTTC.

This clonotype was counted many times. The chain's CDR3 is CASSLDQSEQYF. CDR3 in DNA: TGTGCCAGCAGCTTAGACCAGAGCGAGCAGTACTTC. The rearrangement links TRBV7-6 to TRBJ2-7; D ambiguous. V shed 1 base and J shed 6 bases, with 7 bases lying between them. The germline gives CDR1 SGHVS, CDR2 FNYEAQ. The CDR3 sequence is 12 residues long.

This clonotype was counted many times. The chain joins TRBV7-2 to TRBJ2-3; tentative D call: TRBD2 (6 bases). This CDR3 has 18 residues. Germline values: CDR1 SGHTA, CDR2 FQGNSA. Trimming left V 5 bases short and J 2 bases short, with 23 bases between. The CDR3 is CASSHTALIAEITDTQYF. CDR3 DNA sequence: TGTGCCAGCAGCCACACGGCATTAATAGCGGAGATCACAGATACGCAGTATTTT.

Details on this clonotype: A read error is possible here, since a much larger clone lies one base away. V usage is TRBV12-3 or TRBV12-4 and J usage is TRBJ2-7; 7 nucleotides agree with TRBD2. Trimming took 5 bases from V and 1 from J; bases not matched to a gene: 8. The CDR3 is made up of 15 amino acids. CDR3 protein: CASSEGRERSYEQYF. The CDR3 nucleotides are TGTGCCAGCAGTGAAGGGCGGGAGCGGTCCTACGAGCAGTACTTC.

The chain recombines TRBV10-3 with TRBJ1-5; 10 bases map to TRBD1. Losses at the gene ends were 4 bases for V and 6 bases for J; bases not matched to a gene: 9. Germline-derived CDR1 and CDR2 are ENHRY and SYGVKD. The CDR3 covers 16 residues. In DNA, the CDR3 is TGTGCCATCAGTGCGGACAGGGGGGACGAGACTCAGCCCCAGCATTTT. This sequence encodes CAISADRGDETQPQHF.

This clonotype has at least ten counts. The J gene is TRBJ2-1, the V gene TRBV7-2, with a possible D match to TRBD2 (6 bases). CDR3 length equals 13 residues. V was trimmed by 3 bases and J by 10 bases, leaving 13 bases between them. Germline V lookup: CDR1 SGHTA, CDR2 FQGNSA. For the CDR3, the DNA is TGTGCCAGCAGCTTCGGGACTCCTACCGAGCAGTTCTTC. Translating gives CASSFGTPTEQFF.

The sample holds one count of this clonotype. This chain links TRBV27 with TRBJ2-7; TRBD2 might be the D (6 bases). The germline V and J ends were trimmed by 8 bases and 3 bases, with 17 bases remaining between them. From germline, CDR1 is MNHEY and CDR2 SMNVEV (reference sequence). The CDR3 is 14 amino acids. The CDR3 sequence: CASASWGVDYEQYF. The CDR3 nucleotides read TGTGCCAGCGCCTCGTGGGGGGTGGACTACGAGCAGTACTTC.

The chain employs TRBV6-4 and TRBJ1-5, with D uncertain. Germline lookup yields CDR1 MRHNA and CDR2 SNTAGT. CDR3 length: 15 amino acids. V was shortened by 2 bases and J by 0 bases, with 8 bases between the two germline ends. The CDR3 region has the DNA TGTGCCAGCAGTGACGAAGCGTATAGCAATCAGCCCCAGCATTTT. Protein product: CASSDEAYSNQPQHF.

The rearrangement joins TRBV9 to TRBJ2-5, with a tentative D call TRBD2 (6 bases). Germline V lookup: CDR1 SGDLS, CDR2 YYNGEE. Deletions cut 0 bases from V and 3 bases from J, with 12 bases between. The CDR3 length is 15 residues. The CDR3 reads CASSVEGLEEETQYF. In DNA form, the CDR3 reads TGTGCCAGCAGCGTAGAGGGACTCGAGGAAGAGACCCAGTACTTC.

The chain carries TRBV4-3 and TRBJ2-6; 8 positions agree with TRBD1. Trimming took 0 bases from V and 5 from J; bases not matched to a gene: 18. The CDR3 is 21 amino acids. CDR1 and CDR2 (germline): LGHNA, YSLEER. The CDR3 DNA follows: TGCGCCAGCAGCCAAGAGTCCGACAGGGGAGCATCTCTCTTTAGGGCCAACGTCCTGACTTTC. Translating gives CASSQESDRGASLFRANVLTF.

The chain has TRBV30 and TRBJ2-6; the match to TRBD1 covers 7 bases. The CDR3 is 15 residues long. J lost 2 bases, V lost 4 bases, and 5 bases had no gene match. Germline V CDR1 and CDR2: GTSNPN, SVGIG (reference sequence). The CDR3 DNA follows: TGTGCCTGGAACAGGGGAGTGGCTGGGGCCAACGTCCTGACTTTC. The encoded protein is CAWNRGVAGANVLTF.

Only a few counts were recorded for this clonotype. The V and J genes are TRBV11-3 and TRBJ2-3; the D call may be TRBD1 or TRBD2 (5 bases each). This CDR3 is built from 15 residues. The V gene lost 5 bases and the J gene lost 0 bases, with 12 bases spanning the gap. Germline CDR1 reads SGHNT; CDR2 reads YENEEA. As DNA, the CDR3 is TGTGCCAGCAGCCGAGGGGAAACTAGCACAGATACGCAGTATTTT. It translates to CASSRGETSTDTQYF.

The rearrangement joins TRBV5-6 to TRBJ2-6; D is uncertain. Germline CDR1 SGHDT, CDR2 YYEEEE. This CDR3 has 14 amino acids. V was pared by 0 bases and J by 3 bases, with 4 bases between. CDR3 region: CASSLGGGANVLTF. CDR3 coding DNA: TGTGCCAGCAGCTTGGGAGGTGGGGCCAACGTCCTGACTTTC. Based on the CDR3 plus reference TRBV5-6 and TRBJ2-6, the full variable domain is DAGVTQSPTHLIKTRGQQVTLRCSPKSGHDTVSWYQQALGQGPQFIFQYYEEEERQRGNFPDRFSGHQFPNYSSELNVNALLLGDSALYLCASSLGGGANVLTFGAGSRLTVL.

The sample holds a few counts of this clonotype. This chain uses TRBV11-1 with TRBJ2-1, with 16 bases fitting TRBD2. Germline V CDR1 and CDR2: SGHAT, FQDESV (reference sequence). Trimming cost V 5 bases and J 6 bases; bases outside gene matches: 13. This CDR3 contains 19 residues. The CDR3 protein is CASSQGLAGGPGRFNEQFF. The CDR3 bases are TGTGCCAGCAGCCAGGGACTAGCGGGAGGGCCTGGACGATTCAATGAGCAGTTCTTC.

In this sample, this clonotype turned up a few times. CDR3 nucleotides: TGTGCCAGCAGTCCAGCCAGGGGAAAGGATGATTCACCCCTCCACTTT. Translated, it gives CASSPARGKDDSPLHF. The chain combines TRBV7-9 with TRBJ1-6, with D perhaps TRBD1 (6 bases). Germline V gene sequence: CDR1 SEHNR, CDR2 FQNEAQ (reference sequence). V was cut by 6 bases and J by 8 bases, with 20 bases left in between. The CDR3 extends over 16 amino acids.

The rearrangement links TRBV7-6 to TRBJ2-5; 10 bases align to TRBD2. CDR1 is SGHVS, CDR2 FNYEAQ, per germline. The V and J ends lost 1 base and 5 bases, in that order; junction bases with no gene match: 7. This CDR3 is 16 amino acids long. The CDR3 coding sequence is TGTGCCAGCAGCTTAGATAATAGCGGGAGGTCTGAGACCCAGTACTTC. This gives the protein CASSLDNSGRSETQYF.

This clonotype has a handful of counts. This may come from a read error, since a much larger clone is one base off. The rearrangement uses TRBV5-1 and TRBJ1-1, with D possibly matching TRBD1 (5 bases). This CDR3 comprises 14 residues. CDR1 is SGHRS and CDR2 is YFSETQ in the germline V gene. The CDR3 coding sequence is TGCGCCAACAGCTTGGGGGAATCGCACACTGAAGCTTTCTTT. It translates to CANSLGESHTEAFF.

This clonotype was seen many times. This chain uses TRBV20-1 with TRBJ2-5, with TRBD1 identical over 7 bases. This CDR3 is 14 amino acids long. Trimming removed 5 bases from V and 5 bases from J; junction bases left unmatched: 11. Germline CDR1 DFQATT, CDR2 SNEGSKA (reference sequence). This CDR3 reads CSAPRGDRYETQYF. The CDR3 coding sequence is TGCAGTGCTCCCCGAGGGGACAGATATGAGACCCAGTACTTC.